Described below is a single T cell receptor (beta chain) sequence and its context. Method: immunoSEQ multiplex PCR; TCRdb's copy keeps in-frame clones and lacks some. The data contain approximately 40,000 clones, approximately 92% of them seen just once; the ten biggest clones take up roughly 0.7%. V dropped 3 bases and J dropped 4 bases, with 19 bases sitting between them. CDR1 is SQVTM, CDR2 ANQGSEA, per germline. The CDR3 runs 15 residues. This sample was taken from a study of T cell changes during pregnancy in multiple sclerosis. The clonotype comes from a female donor with multiple sclerosis, enrolled in a pregnancy study. The V gene is TRBV29-1, the J gene TRBJ2-7; D gene ambiguous. The specimen was CD4+ T cells from peripheral blood mononuclear cells, collected before pregnancy. In DNA, the CDR3 is TGCAGCGTTGAGACACGAACCACACCGCCATACGAGCAGTACTTC. It yields the protein CSVETRTTPPYEQYF.